This T cell receptor (beta chain) emerged from a study of blood T cell repertoires in COVID-19. At the level of the study: Specimens from acute and convalescent COVID-19 originated in the United States, Italy and Spain. PBMCs, B-cell-depleted T cells, or T cells provided the cDNA or gDNA that made up the material.

In the source study's methods: Amplification of reference gene primers was used by the study to estimate nucleated cell counts. The method was immunoSEQ multiplex PCR; TCRdb's version includes in-frame clones alone and lacks a portion of them. D and trimming come from the DNA, and the V and J calls and clone size come from that table. The sample has approximately 250,000 clones; 84% are singletons. The CDR3 sequence is 15 residues long. Trimming cost V 5 bases and J 4 bases; bases outside gene matches: 10. The germline gives CDR1 SGHAT, CDR2 FQDESV (reference sequence). The specimen was peripheral blood. V is TRBV11-1 and J is TRBJ2-5; 7 bases are a match to TRBD2. This receptor was identified in a human donor in a cohort sampled during active COVID-19. CDR3 protein: CASSLSREPSETQYF. Written as DNA, the CDR3 is TGTGCCAGCAGCCTATCGCGGGAGCCGTCAGAGACCCAGTACTTC. The full variable domain, completed using reference TRBV11-1 and TRBJ2-5, is EAEVAQSPRYKITEKSQAVAFWCDPISGHATLYWYRQILGQGPELLVQFQDESVVDDSQLPKDRFSAERLKGVDSTLKIQPAELGDSAMYLCASSLSREPSETQYFGPGTRLLVL.